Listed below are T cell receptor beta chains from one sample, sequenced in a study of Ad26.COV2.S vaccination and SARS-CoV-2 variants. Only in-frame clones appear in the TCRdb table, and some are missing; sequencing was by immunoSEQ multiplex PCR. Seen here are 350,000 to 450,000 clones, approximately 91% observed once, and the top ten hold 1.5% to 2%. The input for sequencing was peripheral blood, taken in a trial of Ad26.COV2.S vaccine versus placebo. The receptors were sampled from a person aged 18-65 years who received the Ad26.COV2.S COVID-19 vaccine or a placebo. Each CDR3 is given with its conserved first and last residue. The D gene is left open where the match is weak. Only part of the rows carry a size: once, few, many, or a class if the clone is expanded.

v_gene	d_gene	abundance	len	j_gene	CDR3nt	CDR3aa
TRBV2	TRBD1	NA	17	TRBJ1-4	TGTGCCAGCAGTGCCGGGACAGGGGGCGCTTCTAATGAAAAACTGTTTTTT	CASSAGTGGASNEKLFF
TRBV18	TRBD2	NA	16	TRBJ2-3	TGTGCCAGCTCGCTAAAACCGGGACTAGATCGTAATACGCAGTATTTT	CASSLKPGLDRNTQYF
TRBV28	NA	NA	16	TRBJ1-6	TGTGCCAGCAGTTTACGGACAGACTTCTATAATTCACCCCTCCACTTT	CASSLRTDFYNSPLHF
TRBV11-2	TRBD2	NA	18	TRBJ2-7	TGTGCCAGCAGCTTAGTGGTTCCCCTAGCGGGACGATCCTACGAGCAGTACTTC	CASSLVVPLAGRSYEQYF
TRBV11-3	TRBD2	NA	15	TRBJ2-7	TGTGCCAGCAGTTCCACTAGCGGGAGTTTGTACGAGCAGTACTTC	CASSSTSGSLYEQYF
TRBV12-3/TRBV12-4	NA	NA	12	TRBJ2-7	TGTGCCAGCAGTTCGCAGGGCTACGAGCAGTACTTC	CASSSQGYEQYF
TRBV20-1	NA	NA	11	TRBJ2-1	TGCAGTGCTCCCAGGTACAATGAGCAGTTCTTC	CSAPRYNEQFF
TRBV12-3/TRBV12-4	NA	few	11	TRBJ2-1	TGTGCCAGCAGTTTATTGAATGAGCAGTTCTTC	CASSLLNEQFF
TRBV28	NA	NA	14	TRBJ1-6	TGTGCCAGCAGTTTGGGCAGGGATAATTCACCCCTCCACTTT	CASSLGRDNSPLHF
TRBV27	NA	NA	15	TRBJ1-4	TGTGCCAGCAGTCCGAAGACAAGTTCTGTAGAAAAACTGTTTTTT	CASSPKTSSVEKLFF
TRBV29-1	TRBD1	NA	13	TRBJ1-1	TGCAGCGTTGGTGACAGGGGTGGCACTGAAGCTTTCTTT	CSVGDRGGTEAFF
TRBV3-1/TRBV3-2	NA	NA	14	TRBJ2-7	TGTGCCAGCAGCCTACAGGGTTCGACCGGCGGGCAGTACTTC	CASSLQGSTGGQYF
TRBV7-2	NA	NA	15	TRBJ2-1	TGTGCCAGCAGCTTATACCAGAGCTCCTACAATGAGCAGTTCTTC	CASSLYQSSYNEQFF
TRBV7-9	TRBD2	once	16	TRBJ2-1	TGTGCCAGCAGCTACCCGACTAGCGAGACATACAATGAGCAGTTCTTC	CASSYPTSETYNEQFF
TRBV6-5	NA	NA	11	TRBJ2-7	TGTGCCAGCAGACAGGGCTGGGAGCAGTACTTC	CASRQGWEQYF
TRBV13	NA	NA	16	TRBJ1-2	TGTGCCAGCAGCCCCTCGTTGGAGGGGAGGAACTATGGCTACACCTTC	CASSPSLEGRNYGYTF
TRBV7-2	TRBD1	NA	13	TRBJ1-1	TGTGCCAGCAGCCCAGACAGGGGGCGCCAAGCTTTCTTT	CASSPDRGRQAFF
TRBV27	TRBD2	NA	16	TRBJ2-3	TGTGCCAGCAGTTTGTTCATAGCGGGAGGGGTAGATACGCAGTATTTT	CASSLFIAGGVDTQYF
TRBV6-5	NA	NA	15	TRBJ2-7	TGTGCCAGCAGTCCTGACTCCCTTCCCCTCTACGAGCAGTACTTC	CASSPDSLPLYEQYF
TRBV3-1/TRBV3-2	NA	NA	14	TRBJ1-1	TGTGCCAGCAGCAAGGGACCGATGAACACTGAAGCTTTCTTT	CASSKGPMNTEAFF
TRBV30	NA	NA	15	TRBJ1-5	TGTGCCTGGAGTGTAGGGGACACGAAGGCGATCCCCACGCATTTT	CAWSVGDTKAIPTHF
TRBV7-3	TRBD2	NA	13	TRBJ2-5	TGTGCCAGCAGCTTAAGTAGCGGGGAGACCCAGTACTTC	CASSLSSGETQYF
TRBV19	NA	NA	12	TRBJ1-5	TGTGCCAGTAGTCCCCAGGGGCAGCCCCAGCATTTT	CASSPQGQPQHF
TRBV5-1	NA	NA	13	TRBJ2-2	TGCGCCAGCAGCTTAGAGTTCACCGGGGAGCTGTTTTTT	CASSLEFTGELFF
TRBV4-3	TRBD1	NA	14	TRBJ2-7	TGCGCCAGCCGGCAGGGCAGGGGGTCCTACGAGCAGTACTTC	CASRQGRGSYEQYF
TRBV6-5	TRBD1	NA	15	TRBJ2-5	TGTGCCAGCAGTCCCTCCGGGACAGCCCAAGAGACCCAGTACTTC	CASSPSGTAQETQYF
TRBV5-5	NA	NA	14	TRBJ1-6	TGTGCCAGCAGCGGGGGACGGGGGAATTCACCCCTCCACTTT	CASSGGRGNSPLHF
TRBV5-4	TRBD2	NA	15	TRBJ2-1	TGTGCCAGCAGCACCGGGACTAGCGCCTACAATGAGCAGTTCTTC	CASSTGTSAYNEQFF
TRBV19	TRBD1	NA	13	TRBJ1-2	TGTGCCAGTAGTAGCTACAGGGGGGACTTCGACACCTTC	CASSSYRGDFDTF